These 22 T cell receptor beta chains share one sample of origin, sequenced in a study of cytomegalovirus exposure and HLA in healthy donors. Primers: 60 Vbeta forward and 13 Jbeta reverse. Generated by immunoSEQ multiplex PCR, the TCRdb table keeps only in-frame clones and is missing some. Among 80,000 to 100,000 clones listed, roughly 72% were seen once. The source material was PBMCs. Every receptor here comes from a young man in good health and CMV-seropositive.

The V gene is TRBV5-1, the J gene TRBJ1-1; a possible D gene is TRBD1 (5 bases). This CDR3 region has 13 residues. V was trimmed by 5 bases and J by 2 bases, leaving 10 bases between them. Per germline, CDR1 SGHRS and CDR2 YFSETQ. The CDR3 nucleotides are TGCGCCAGCAGGGTTCAGGGAAACACTGAAGCTTTCTTT. Encoded protein: CASRVQGNTEAFF.

The chain carries TRBV5-4 and TRBJ2-1, with D possibly TRBD2 on 7 matching bases. The germline V and J ends were trimmed by 2 bases and 9 bases, with 21 bases remaining between them. Germline V CDR1 and CDR2: SGHNT, YYREEE (reference sequence). This CDR3 has 16 residues. CDR3: CASSFPVGGPFSEQFF. CDR3 sequence (DNA): TGTGCCAGCAGCTTCCCAGTGGGGGGGCCGTTCAGTGAGCAGTTCTTC.

This clone was picked up a small number of times. The rearrangement joins TRBV2 to TRBJ1-5; D perhaps matches TRBD1 (5 bases). The CDR3 totals 15 residues. Germline assignment: CDR1 SNHLY and CDR2 FYNNEI. The V and J ends lost 5 bases and 1 base respectively, with 12 bases between them. The CDR3: CASSTDGGSNQPQHF. The CDR3 nucleotides are TGTGCCAGCAGTACAGACGGGGGGAGCAATCAGCCCCAGCATTTT.

V is TRBV5-1 and J is TRBJ1-1, with TRBD1 as a possible D gene (6 bases). CDR1 is SGHRS and CDR2 is YFSETQ in the germline V gene. The germline V and J ends were trimmed by 1 base and 3 bases, with 7 bases remaining between them. The CDR3 spans 13 residues. CDR3 in DNA: TGCGCCAGCAGCTTGAAGGGGGACACTGAAGCTTTCTTT. Translation gives CASSLKGDTEAFF. Full variable domain (rest looked up from reference TRBV5-1 and TRBJ1-1): KAGVTQTPRYLIKTRGQQVTLSCSPISGHRSVSWYQQTPGQGLQFLFEYFSETQRNKGNFPGRFSGRQFSNSRSEMNVSTLELGDSALYLCASSLKGDTEAFFGQGTRLTVV.

This clone was observed a few times. The V call is TRBV12-1, the J call TRBJ2-7; TRBD2, the D gene given by the table, was not confirmed from the DNA. TRBV12-1 constitutes a pseudogene. The CDR3 has 16 residues. CDR3: CASSWGGTSVTYEQYF. For the CDR3, the DNA is TGTGCCAGCAGCTGGGGTGGGACTAGCGTCACTTACGAGCAGTACTTC.

The chain couples TRBV29-1 to TRBJ1-1; unclear D gene. In germline, CDR1 is SQVTM, CDR2 ANQGSEA. The ends were cut back, 6 bases at V and 1 base at J, with 15 bases in the middle. This CDR3 has 14 residues. CDR3 coding DNA: TGCAGCGTCGGAGACGGGGAATGGAACACTGAAGCTTTCTTT. Encoded protein: CSVGDGEWNTEAFF.

The rearrangement links TRBV7-9 to TRBJ2-7; D is possibly TRBD1 (6 bases). CDR3 length: 15 residues. Germline CDR1 is SEHNR and CDR2 is FQNEAQ (reference sequence). With 0 bases removed from V and 3 bases from J, the gap between germline ends came to 12 bases. The CDR3 loop reads CASSLARQVHYEQYF. CDR3 sequence (DNA): TGTGCCAGCAGCTTAGCGCGACAGGTTCACTACGAGCAGTACTTC.

The chain links TRBV4-2 to TRBJ1-5; a weak D match, TRBD1 (5 bases). CDR1 LGHNA and CDR2 YNFKEQ come from the germline V gene. The V and J ends lost 1 base and 1 base respectively, with 5 bases between them. CDR3 length: 14 residues. The CDR3 spells CASSQAGSNQPQHF. CDR3 in DNA: TGTGCCAGCAGCCAAGCAGGGAGCAATCAGCCCCAGCATTTT.

CDR3: CASSYLGPGVDQPQHF. In nucleotides, the CDR3 is TGTGCCAGCAGTTATCTTGGCCCGGGGGTGGATCAGCCCCAGCATTTT. The rearrangement links TRBV6-6 to TRBJ1-5, with a weak D call TRBD1 (5 bases). V lost 3 bases and J lost 5, with 17 bases in between. The germline V gene encodes CDR1 MNHNY and CDR2 SVGAGI (reference sequence). The CDR3 loop spans 16 amino acids.

The chain recombines TRBV28 with TRBJ2-1, with TRBD1 matching 12 bases. The V and J ends lost 6 bases and 7 bases, in that order; junction bases with no gene match: 10. CDR3 length equals 16 residues. Germline assignment: CDR1 MDHEN and CDR2 SYDVKM. The CDR3 DNA is TGTGCCAGCAGCCGCTTCGGGGACAGGGGGCGTAATGAGCAGTTCTTC. Translation: CASSRFGDRGRNEQFF.

As concerns this clone: The sample carries other DNA sequences with the same CDR3. This chain links TRBV27 with TRBJ1-1; D gene unclear. Germline CDR1 reads MNHEY; CDR2 reads SMNVEV (reference sequence). The V end was cut by 3 bases, the J end by 1 base, with 6 bases between. The length of the CDR3 is 13 residues. The CDR3 DNA reads as TGTGCCAGCAGTTTGGGGAGGAACACTGAAGCTTTCTTT. This encodes CASSLGRNTEAFF.

The chain couples TRBV29-1 to TRBJ1-5, with D tentatively TRBD1 (5 bases). V lost 6 bases to trimming and J lost 5 bases, with 11 bases between them. Germline V gives CDR1 SQVTM, CDR2 ANQGSEA. This CDR3 region has 12 residues. The chain's CDR3 is CSVGGDHQPQHF. In DNA, the CDR3 is TGCAGCGTGGGGGGGGACCATCAGCCCCAGCATTTT.

The chain is built from TRBV28 and TRBJ1-4; 7 nucleotides align to TRBD1. Losses at the gene ends were 5 bases for V and 8 bases for J; bases not matched to a gene: 11. This CDR3 has 15 amino acids. Germline loops: CDR1 MDHEN, CDR2 SYDVKM. In nucleotides, the CDR3 is TGTGCCAGCAGTGCCAACAGGGGCTGGTCGGAAAAACTGTTTTTT. Its protein product is CASSANRGWSEKLFF. Drawing the rest from reference TRBV28 and TRBJ1-4, the complete variable domain is DVKVTQSSRYLVKRTGEKVFLECVQDMDHENMFWYRQDPGLGLRLIYFSYDVKMKEKGDIPEGYSVSREKKERFSLILESASTNQTSMYLCASSANRGWSEKLFFGSGTQLSVL.

The chain carries TRBV28 and TRBJ1-5; tentative D call: TRBD1 (5 bases). Looked up from germline, CDR1 is MDHEN and CDR2 is SYDVKM. This CDR3 contains 13 residues. Trimming cost V 8 bases and J 0 bases, with 8 bases left between them. The CDR3 spells CASRTHSNQPQHF. CDR3 in DNA: TGTGCCAGCCGGACACATAGCAATCAGCCCCAGCATTTT.

Only one count was recorded for this clone. V usage is TRBV19 and J usage is TRBJ1-5; weak D call: TRBD1 (5 bases). This CDR3 comprises 15 residues. The ends were cut back, 5 bases at V and 5 bases at J, with 16 bases in the middle. The germline V gene encodes CDR1 LNHDA and CDR2 SQIVND (reference sequence). The CDR3 protein is CASSSIGVIDQPQHF. CDR3 coding DNA: TGTGCCAGTAGTTCGATAGGGGTTATCGATCAGCCCCAGCATTTT.

The rearrangement joins TRBV5-1 to TRBJ2-3; TRBD2 aligns across 8 bases. Losses at the gene ends were 0 bases for V and 4 bases for J; bases not matched to a gene: 10. Germline V CDR1 and CDR2: SGHRS, YFSETQ. This CDR3 is built from 17 residues. The CDR3 region is CASSLGRERERPDTQYF. The CDR3 DNA follows: TGCGCCAGCAGCTTGGGTAGGGAGCGGGAGAGGCCAGATACGCAGTATTTT.

The rearrangement joins TRBV27 to TRBJ1-2, with 7 bases matching TRBD1. Germline CDR1 and CDR2: MNHEY and SMNVEV (reference sequence). The CDR3 runs 14 residues. Trimming at V came to 4 bases and at J to 7 bases, leaving 9 bases not matched to a gene. The CDR3 DNA follows: TGTGCCAGCAGTTACAGCGGACAGGCTCCTGGCTACACCTTC. Its translation is CASSYSGQAPGYTF.

This clone occurred a few times. The genes are TRBV5-4 and TRBJ2-1, with 7 bases that match TRBD2. Germline CDR1 SGHNT, CDR2 YYREEE (reference sequence). The CDR3 length is 16 residues. Trimming took 3 bases from V and 9 from J; bases not matched to a gene: 15. In DNA form, the CDR3 reads TGTGCCAGCAGCTCCTGGATCCAGCGGGATGGTGGTGAGCAGTTCTTC. Amino acids: CASSSWIQRDGGEQFF.

The chain recombines TRBV18 with TRBJ1-2; 7 nucleotides agree with TRBD1. Trimming took 2 bases from V and 8 from J; bases not matched to a gene: 5. Germline CDR1 reads KGHSH; CDR2 reads LQKENI. This CDR3 has 13 amino acids. The CDR3 DNA sequence: TGTGCCAGCTCACCAGAACAGGGACAGGGCTACACCTTC. Translation gives CASSPEQGQGYTF.

V is TRBV29-1 and J is TRBJ2-1, with D unclear. The CDR3 consists of 14 residues. The germline V gene has CDR1 SQVTM and CDR2 ANQGSEA. V lost 4 bases to trimming and J lost 2 bases, with 12 bases between them. The CDR3 DNA follows: TGCAGCGTTGTAGGTGACTCCCCCTACAATGAGCAGTTCTTC. This gives the protein CSVVGDSPYNEQFF.

This chain's CDR3 is CASSYRRVPGNTIYF. The CDR3 DNA reads as TGTGCCAGCAGTTACAGGCGGGTTCCAGGAAACACCATATATTTT. The gene calls are TRBV6-5 and TRBJ1-3; D call uncertain. The CDR3 has 15 residues. From germline, CDR1 is MNHEY and CDR2 SVGAGI. The V end lost 2 bases, the J end lost 4 bases, and 12 bases lay between the germline ends.

V and J are TRBV30 and TRBJ2-7; tentatively, D is TRBD1 (6 bases). The CDR3 contains 12 residues. CDR1 is GTSNPN, CDR2 SVGIG, per germline (reference sequence). Trimming left V 8 bases short and J 9 bases short, with 20 bases between. CDR3 in DNA: TGTGCCATGACAGGTTTCTACGATGGGCAGTACTTC. Its protein is CAMTGFYDGQYF.